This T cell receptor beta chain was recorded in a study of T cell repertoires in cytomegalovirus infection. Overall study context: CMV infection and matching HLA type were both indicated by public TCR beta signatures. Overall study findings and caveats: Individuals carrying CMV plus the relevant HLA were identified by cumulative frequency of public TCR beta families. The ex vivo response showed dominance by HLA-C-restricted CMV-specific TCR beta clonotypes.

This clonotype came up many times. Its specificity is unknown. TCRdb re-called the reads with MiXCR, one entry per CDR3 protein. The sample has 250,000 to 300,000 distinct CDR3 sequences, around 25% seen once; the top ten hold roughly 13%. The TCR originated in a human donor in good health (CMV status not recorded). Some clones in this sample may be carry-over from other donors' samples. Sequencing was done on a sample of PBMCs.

The CDR3 spells CATSDEGQTNTGELFF. The CDR3 DNA follows: TGTGCCACCAGTGACGAAGGACAGACAAACACCGGGGAGCTGTTTTTT. The rearrangement links TRBV24-1 to TRBJ2-2; D is perhaps TRBD1 (6 bases). Deletions cut 4 bases from V and 2 bases from J, with 13 bases between. Germline V CDR1 and CDR2: KGHDR, SFDVKD. CDR3 length: 16 residues.